This T cell receptor (beta chain) was documented in a study of T cells in Graves' hyperthyroidism and ophthalmopathy. Study background: At the time of initial diagnosis and before any treatment, peripheral blood was collected. Findings of the study overall: Researchers report that a 13 V-J model separated ophthalmopathy from stable hyperthyroidism.

Amplification yielded TCR beta CDR3 regions, with RNA transcripts as the source. HTBI primers were used for first-round RT-PCR of the TCR CDR3. MiXCR was run by TCRdb on the multiplex PCR reads, yielding one entry per CDR3 protein. The data contain some 440,000 distinct CDR3 sequences, approximately 14% of them singletons. This clonotype appeared many times. Its antigen is as yet unknown. PBMCs came from 10 ml fresh peripheral blood. V lost 7 bases and J lost 1; bases outside the gene matches: 9. This CDR3 has 15 amino acids. CDR1 is SGHTA and CDR2 is FQGNSA in the germline V gene. This rearrangement joins TRBV7-2 to TRBJ2-7, with 8 positions matching TRBD1. This receptor was obtained from a woman younger than 35 with Graves' hyperthyroidism. Sequenced: blood. The CDR3 DNA reads TGTGCCAGCAAGATGAAAGGACAGGGATCCTACGAGCAGTACTTC. Protein product: CASKMKGQGSYEQYF.